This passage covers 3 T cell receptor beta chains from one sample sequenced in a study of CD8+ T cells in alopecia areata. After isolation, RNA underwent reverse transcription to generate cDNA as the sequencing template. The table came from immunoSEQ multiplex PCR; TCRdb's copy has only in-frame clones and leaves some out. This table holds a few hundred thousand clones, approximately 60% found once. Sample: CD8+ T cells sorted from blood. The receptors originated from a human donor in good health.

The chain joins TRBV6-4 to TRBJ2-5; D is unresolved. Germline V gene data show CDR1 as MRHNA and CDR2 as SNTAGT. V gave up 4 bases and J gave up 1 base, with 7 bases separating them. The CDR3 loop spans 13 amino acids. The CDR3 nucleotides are TGTGCCAGCAGTGGGCAGGCCCAAGAGACCCAGTACTTC. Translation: CASSGQAQETQYF.

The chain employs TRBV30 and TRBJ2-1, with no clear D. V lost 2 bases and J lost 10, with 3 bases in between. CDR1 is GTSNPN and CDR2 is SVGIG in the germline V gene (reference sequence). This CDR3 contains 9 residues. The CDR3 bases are TGTGCCTGGAGTCACGAGCAGTTCTTC. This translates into CAWSHEQFF.

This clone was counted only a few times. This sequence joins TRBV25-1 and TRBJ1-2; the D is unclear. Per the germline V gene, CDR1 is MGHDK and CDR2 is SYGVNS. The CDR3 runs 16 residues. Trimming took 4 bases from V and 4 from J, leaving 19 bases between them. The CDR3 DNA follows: TGTGCCAGCAGTGGAACCCGATGGGGAGGCAGCTATGGCTACACCTTC. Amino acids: CASSGTRWGGSYGYTF.